The 9 T cell receptor beta chains listed next were all sequenced from one sample in a study of blood T cell repertoires in COVID-19. Assay used: immunoSEQ multiplex PCR; TCRdb lists only in-frame clones, some missing. Of some 400,000 clones in the sample, around nine tenths were seen once. The source material was PBMCs or T cells enriched from blood (not recorded which). Receptors originate from a woman aged 25-40 years who had recovered from COVID-19.

The chain combines TRBV5-4 with TRBJ2-2; perhaps TRBD2 as D (5 bases). Trimming took off 0 bases at V and 4 bases at J, with 10 bases between the two ends. This CDR3 has 15 amino acids. CDR1 SGHNT and CDR2 YYREEE come from the germline V gene (reference sequence). CDR3 sequence reads: CASSLGADLTGELFF. CDR3 coding DNA: TGTGCCAGCAGCTTGGGAGCGGACCTCACCGGGGAGCTGTTTTTT.

This clone was counted once. J is TRBJ1-1 and V is TRBV9; 8 nucleotides agree with TRBD1. The CDR3 is 16 amino acids. CDR1 is SGDLS, CDR2 YYNGEE, per germline. The junction had 7 bases not matched to a gene; V was cut back by 0 bases and J by 3 bases. CDR3 in DNA: TGTGCCAGCAGCGTAGGTATCAGGGGGCTTGACACTGAAGCTTTCTTT. This codes for CASSVGIRGLDTEAFF.

This rearrangement joins TRBV27 to TRBJ2-5; 11 nucleotides align to TRBD2. The V gene's germline CDR1 is MNHEY and CDR2 SMNVEV (reference sequence). The CDR3 totals 16 residues. Trimming removed 6 bases from V and 4 bases from J; junction bases left unmatched: 10. The CDR3 nucleotides read TGTGCCAGCAGGCTTACTCTAGCGGGAGGACGAGAGACCCAGTACTTC. It yields the protein CASRLTLAGGRETQYF.

The count of this clone is one. The rearrangement links TRBV11-2 to TRBJ2-2, with D possibly matching TRBD1 (5 bases). V was shortened by 5 bases and J by 0 bases, with 19 bases between the two germline ends. The germline gives CDR1 SGHAT, CDR2 FQNNGV. The CDR3 extends over 18 amino acids. CDR3 sequence: CASSHRRREHANTGELFF. CDR3 DNA: TGTGCCAGCAGCCACCGGCGCAGGGAACACGCGAACACCGGGGAGCTGTTTTTT.

V usage is TRBV19 and J usage is TRBJ2-3; TRBD2 matches 8 bases. Trimming took 11 bases from V and 4 from J; bases not matched to a gene: 11. The germline V gene has CDR1 LNHDA and CDR2 SQIVND (reference sequence). There are 14 residues in the CDR3. CDR3 protein: CASLGREDPDTQYF. For the CDR3, the DNA is TGTGCCTCCCTGGGGCGGGAGGACCCAGATACGCAGTATTTT.

V and J are TRBV19 and TRBJ2-3; 7 bases agree with TRBD2. V trimming: 4 bases; J trimming: 7 bases; junction bases outside the gene matches: 14. CDR1 is LNHDA, CDR2 SQIVND, per germline (reference sequence). The CDR3 is 16 amino acids. In DNA, the CDR3 is TGTGCCAGTAGTACCCGTGGGGTGGGAGGGGCATATACGCAGTATTTT. This sequence encodes CASSTRGVGGAYTQYF.

The chain joins TRBV28 to TRBJ1-3; D is unclear. Between the trimmed V and J ends, which lost 4 bases and 2 bases, there was a span of 9 bases. The germline CDR1 and CDR2 sequences are MDHEN and SYDVKM. The CDR3 loop spans 14 amino acids. CDR3 region: CASSWRAPGNTIYF. The CDR3 DNA reads TGTGCCAGCAGTTGGAGGGCTCCTGGAAACACCATATATTTT.

The chain couples TRBV3-1 (or the pseudogene TRBV3-2) to TRBJ1-2; TRBD1 aligns across 8 bases. There are 12 residues in the CDR3. With V trimmed by 4 bases and J by 8 bases, 3 bases remained unmatched. The germline V gene encodes CDR1 LGHDT and CDR2 YNNKEL (reference sequence). CDR3 in amino acids: CASSLDRVGYTF. CDR3 nucleotide sequence: TGTGCCAGCAGCCTGGACAGGGTCGGCTACACCTTC.

The chain links TRBV5-8 to TRBJ1-2, with D unclear. Between the trimmed V and J ends, which lost 0 bases and 4 bases, there was a span of 16 bases. Germline V gives CDR1 SGHTS, CDR2 YDEGEE. CDR3 size: 16 residues. CDR3 in DNA: TGTGCCAGCAGCTTGGGTGAGGGAACCGCACGCTATGGCTACACCTTC. This codes for CASSLGEGTARYGYTF.